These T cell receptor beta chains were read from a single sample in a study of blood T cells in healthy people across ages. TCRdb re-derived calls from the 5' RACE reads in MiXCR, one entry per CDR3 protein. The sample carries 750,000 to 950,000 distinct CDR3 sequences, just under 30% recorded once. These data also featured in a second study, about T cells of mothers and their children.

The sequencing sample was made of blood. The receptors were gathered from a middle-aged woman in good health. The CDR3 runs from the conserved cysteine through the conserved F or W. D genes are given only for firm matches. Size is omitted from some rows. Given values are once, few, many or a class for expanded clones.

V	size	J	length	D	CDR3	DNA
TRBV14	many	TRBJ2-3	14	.	CASSLSMSTDTQYF	TGTGCCAGCAGCCTTTCTATGAGCACAGATACGCAGTATTTT
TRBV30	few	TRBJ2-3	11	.	CAWSVGDTQYF	TGTGCCTGGAGTGTGGGTGATACGCAGTATTTT
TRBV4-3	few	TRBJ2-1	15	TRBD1	CTSSPRQGAYNEQFF	TGCACCAGTAGCCCTCGACAGGGGGCCTACAATGAGCAGTTCTTC
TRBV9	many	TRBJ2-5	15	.	CASSAAPAARETQYF	TGTGCCAGCAGCGCCGCCCCTGCGGCACGCGAGACCCAGTACTTC
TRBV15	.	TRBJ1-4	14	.	CATSPTGIDEKLFF	TGTGCCACCAGCCCCACGGGTATCGATGAAAAACTGTTTTTT
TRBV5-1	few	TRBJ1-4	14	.	CASSLEGRDEKLFF	TGCGCCAGCAGCTTAGAGGGCCGCGATGAAAAACTGTTTTTT
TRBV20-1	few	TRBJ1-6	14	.	CSARGAFFDSPLHF	TGCAGTGCTAGAGGCGCTTTTTTTGATTCACCCCTCCACTTT
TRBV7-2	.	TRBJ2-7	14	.	CASSSPAGPYEQYF	TGTGCCAGCAGCTCCCCGGCGGGACCTTACGAGCAGTACTTC
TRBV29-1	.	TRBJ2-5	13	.	CSVEVVIQETQYF	TGCAGCGTTGAAGTCGTTATCCAAGAGACCCAGTACTTC
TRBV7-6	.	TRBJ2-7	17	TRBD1	CASSLEKDRTFPYEQYF	TGTGCCAGCAGCTTAGAGAAGGACAGGACATTCCCCTACGAGCAGTACTTC
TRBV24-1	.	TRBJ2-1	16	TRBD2	CATSATGRGGDNEQFF	TGTGCCACCAGTGCCACCGGGCGGGGGGGCGACAATGAGCAGTTCTTC
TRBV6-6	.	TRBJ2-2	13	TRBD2	CACGGGNTGGLFF	TGTGCCTGCGGGGGGGGAAACACCGGGGGGCTGTTTTTT
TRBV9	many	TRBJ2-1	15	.	CASSVTGNSYNEQFF	TGTGCCAGCAGCGTTACAGGGAACTCCTACAATGAGCAGTTCTTC
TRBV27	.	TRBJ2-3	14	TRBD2	CASSFSGETDTQYF	TGTGCCAGCAGCTTTAGCGGGGAAACAGATACGCAGTATTTT
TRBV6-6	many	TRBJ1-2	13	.	CASRPRDTDGYTF	TGTGCCAGCAGACCGAGGGATACGGATGGCTACACCTTC
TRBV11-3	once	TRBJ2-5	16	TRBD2	CASSLGASGYEETQYF	TGTGCCAGCAGCTTAGGGGCTAGCGGCTATGAAGAGACCCAGTACTTC
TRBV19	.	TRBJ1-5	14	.	CASSSDFPHQPQHF	TGTGCCAGTAGTTCGGACTTCCCCCATCAGCCCCAGCATTTT